This record concerns one T cell receptor beta chain sequence. Its specificity is unknown. This entry comes from a study of TIL therapy for anti-PD-1-resistant metastatic lung cancer. Study details: Median tumor PD-L1 proportion score was approximately 6.3%.

The immunoSEQ assay was v3. Sequencing depth was approximately 2 million read pairs for survey level, roughly 4.5-6 million for deep. Libraries were prepared by immunoSEQ multiplex PCR; TCRdb keeps only in-frame clonotypes and omits some of them. The sample has 35,000 to 55,000 clones, 79% seen once. The time point was: pre-treatment sample, taken before nivolumab and TIL therapy. Study-wide results and limits: Infused TIL clonotypes partially replaced the baseline blood repertoire, then decayed over months.

V trimming: 5 bases; J trimming: 0 bases; junction bases outside the gene matches: 7. The CDR3 is 17 amino acids. Germline CDR1 SGHRS, CDR2 YFSETQ. The specimen comprised blood, sampled at baseline. The chain employs TRBV5-1 and TRBJ2-6, with 8 bases aligning to TRBD1. This TCR was sampled from a man in his 70s with non-small cell lung cancer. DNA of the CDR3: TGCGCCAGCAGTTGGGGACAGGTTAGCTCTGGGGCCAACGTCCTGACTTTC. Amino acid sequence: CASSWGQVSSGANVLTF.